This TCR beta chain was captured in a study of T cell responses to AZD1222 COVID-19 vaccine. Study-wide findings and caveats: After two AZD1222 doses, spike-specific TCR breadth and depth rose versus day 0. Clonal diversity may have been underestimated, and the donors were mostly white British, with more females than males.

Here immunoSEQ multiplex PCR was the method, and the copy in TCRdb shows in-frame clones only, minus some. The table has around 130,000 clones, 80% to 90% seen once. In the case of this clone: Its cognate antigen is unknown.

Trimming took 0 bases from V and 0 from J; bases not matched to a gene: 16. Germline V gene sequence: CDR1 LGHDT, CDR2 YNNKEL (reference sequence). This CDR3 is 21 amino acids long. The source of this sequence is an adult in good health. Here the sequenced sample was peripheral blood, taken on day 0 of AZD1222 vaccination. V is TRBV3-1 (or the pseudogene TRBV3-2) and J is TRBJ1-4; 7 bases are a match to TRBD1. CDR3 sequence (DNA): TGTGCCAGCAGCCAAGAATCTACAGGGGCCGCCCTAAATGCAACTAATGAAAAACTGTTTTTT. Translated, it gives CASSQESTGAALNATNEKLFF.